Detailed here is one T cell receptor beta chain. Antigen specificity is unknown. CDR1 is SEHNR and CDR2 is FQNEAQ in the germline V gene (reference sequence). The CDR3 is 18 amino acids. These data belong to a study of CXCR3-negative and CXCR3-positive naive CD8 T cells. TRB cDNA libraries were made by UMI-labeled 5' RACE. TCRdb reprocessed the 5' RACE reads, keeping one entry per CDR3 protein, no DNA. Recorded for this sample: tens of thousands of distinct CDR3 sequences. Findings of the study overall: Partial loss of CXCR3 expression followed cryopreservation; most assays used fresh PBMCs.

Sequenced input: memory CD8+ T cells from blood. The clonotype was recovered from a human donor in good health. Some clones in this sample may be carry-over from other donors' samples. The V call is TRBV7-9, the J call TRBJ2-3; no DNA is available, so the TRBD2 call from TCRdb remains unchecked. The CDR3 region is CASSLKGAGVMSTDTQYF.